This entry describes one TCR beta chain. Its antigen is unknown. TCRdb keeps only in-frame clones here, not all; method: immunoSEQ multiplex PCR. Of 80,000 to 95,000 clones in the sample, 88% were seen once. The CDR3 runs 15 residues. With V trimmed by 4 bases and J by 4 bases, 6 bases remained unmatched. Germline V gene sequence: CDR1 SEHNR, CDR2 FQNEAQ (reference sequence). The data originate from a study of graft-versus-host responses after intestinal transplantation. This chain connects TRBV7-9 to TRBJ2-3, with TRBD1 matching over 9 bases. The source was unstimulated CD4+ T cells sorted from spleen or lymph node cells, collected before transplant. The receptor's source is a human donor who was the organ donor for an intestinal transplant. The CDR3 DNA sequence: TGTGCCAGCAGCTCCGGGACAGGGTTGGCAGATACGCAGTATTTT. This codes for CASSSGTGLADTQYF.